Presented here are 4 T cell receptor beta chains from one specimen sequenced in a study of cytomegalovirus exposure and HLA in healthy donors. Repertoires were generated with immunoSEQ multiplex PCR, while TCRdb's copy carries only in-frame clones and drops some. The repertoire includes some 160,000 clones, approximately 90% of them detected once, and around 0.7% sits in the top ten. Sequencing was carried out using PBMCs. These receptors all stem from a man younger than 35 in good health and CMV-seronegative.

This chain connects TRBV13 to TRBJ2-1, with 8 positions matching TRBD2. V was clipped by 2 bases and J by 0 bases; unmatched bases: 0. CDR3 size: 15 residues. Germline loops: CDR1 PRHDT, CDR2 FYEKMQ (reference sequence). The CDR3 bases are TGTGCCAGCAGCTTACTAGCGGGCTCCTACAATGAGCAGTTCTTC. Its translation is CASSLLAGSYNEQFF.

The chain is built from TRBV4-3 and TRBJ1-1; D is possibly TRBD1 (6 bases). V was trimmed by 0 bases and J by 0 bases, leaving 14 bases between them. The CDR3 runs to 17 residues. Germline lookup yields CDR1 LGHNA and CDR2 YSLEER. The CDR3 bases are TGCGCCAGCAGCCAAGATCCCCACAGGGAAATGAACACTGAAGCTTTCTTT. Translation gives CASSQDPHREMNTEAFF.

The genes are TRBV5-6 and TRBJ2-1, with 8 bases matching TRBD2. Per germline, CDR1 SGHDT and CDR2 YYEEEE. The V segment lost 3 bases and the J segment 4 bases; nucleotides outside the gene matches: 12. CDR3 size: 17 residues. Written as DNA, the CDR3 is TGTGCCAGCAGCTCGACCCGAGAGCGGGGGAGATACAATGAGCAGTTCTTC. It is translated as CASSSTRERGRYNEQFF.

This chain joins TRBV27 and TRBJ2-7; 12 bases line up with TRBD1. The V gene's germline CDR1 is MNHEY and CDR2 SMNVEV (reference sequence). J gave up 4 bases and V 1 base, and 5 bases lay outside the gene matches. This CDR3 has 16 residues. The CDR3 protein is CASSLYRDRGLYEQYV. CDR3 in DNA: TGTGCCAGCAGTTTATACCGGGACAGGGGGCTATACGAGCAGTACGTC.